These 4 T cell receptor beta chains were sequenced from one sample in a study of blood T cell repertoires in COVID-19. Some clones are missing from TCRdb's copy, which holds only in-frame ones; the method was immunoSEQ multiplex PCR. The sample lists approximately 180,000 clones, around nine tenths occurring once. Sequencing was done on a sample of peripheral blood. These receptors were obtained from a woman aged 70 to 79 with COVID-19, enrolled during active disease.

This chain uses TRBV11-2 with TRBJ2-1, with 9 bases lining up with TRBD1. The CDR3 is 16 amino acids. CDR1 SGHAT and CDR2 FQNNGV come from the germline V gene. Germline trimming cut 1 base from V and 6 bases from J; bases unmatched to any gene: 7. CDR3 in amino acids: CASSLAGTGPFNEQFF. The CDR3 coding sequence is TGTGCCAGCAGCTTAGCCGGGACAGGGCCCTTCAATGAGCAGTTCTTC. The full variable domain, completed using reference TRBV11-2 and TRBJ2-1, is EAGVAQSPRYKIIEKRQSVAFWCNPISGHATLYWYQQILGQGPKLLIQFQNNGVVDDSQLPKDRFSAERLKGVDSTLKIQPAKLEDSAVYLCASSLAGTGPFNEQFFGPGTRLTVL.

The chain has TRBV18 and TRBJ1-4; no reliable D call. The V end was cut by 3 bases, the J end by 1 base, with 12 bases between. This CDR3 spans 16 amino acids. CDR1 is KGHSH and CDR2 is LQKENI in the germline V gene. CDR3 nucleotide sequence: TGTGCCAGCTCACCTTTCGGACGGGAAACTAATGAAAAACTGTTTTTT. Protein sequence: CASSPFGRETNEKLFF.

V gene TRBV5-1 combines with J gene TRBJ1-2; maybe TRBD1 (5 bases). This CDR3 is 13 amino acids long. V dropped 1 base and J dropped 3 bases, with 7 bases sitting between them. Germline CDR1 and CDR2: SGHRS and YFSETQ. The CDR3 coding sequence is TGCGCCAGCAGCTTGTCAGGGTACTATGGCTACACCTTC. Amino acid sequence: CASSLSGYYGYTF.

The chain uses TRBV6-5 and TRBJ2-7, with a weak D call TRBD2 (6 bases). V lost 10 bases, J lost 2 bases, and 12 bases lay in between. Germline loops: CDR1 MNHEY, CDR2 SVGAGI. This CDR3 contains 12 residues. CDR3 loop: CAIRDWTYEQYF. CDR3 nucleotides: TGTGCCATCCGGGACTGGACCTACGAGCAGTACTTC.